This TCR beta chain came from a study of shared clonotypes between healthy human individuals. With regard to this clone: Its antigen is undetermined.

CDR1 and CDR2 from the germline V gene are SGHRS and YFSETQ. The CDR3 sequence is 19 residues long. Trimming took 4 bases from V and 4 from J; bases not matched to a gene: 13. Sequencing used immunoSEQ multiplex PCR; TCRdb keeps in-frame clones, though not all of them. The sample yields nearly 1 million clones, 76% seen once. Each sample came from a Caucasian adult donor living in Nashville, Tennessee. Study results and caveats: Among the subsets, naive ones generally showed larger estimated richness than memory ones. Though the depth was large, rarefaction showed that sorted-subset sequencing was incomplete.

The V and J genes are TRBV5-1 and TRBJ2-1; TRBD2 matches 14 bases. Source material: memory CD4+ T cells sorted from blood. The subset denotes: CD45RA-negative fraction. The receptor's source is a man in his late teens or twenties in good health. CDR3 DNA: TGCGCCAGCAGCAGTACCGGGACTAGCGGGGGAACGGGATACAATGAGCAGTTCTTC. Its protein product is CASSSTGTSGGTGYNEQFF.